This T cell receptor beta chain came from a study of blood T cell repertoires in COVID-19. Libraries were prepared by immunoSEQ multiplex PCR; TCRdb keeps only in-frame clonotypes and omits some of them. Of approximately 500,000 clones listed, roughly nine tenths are singletons. Seattle participants joined during active infection and were tracked over time. V dropped 4 bases and J dropped 2 bases, with 17 bases sitting between them. Germline values: CDR1 SGHTA, CDR2 FQGNSA. There are 16 residues in the CDR3. The sequenced sample was peripheral blood. The sequence came from a woman aged 50 to 60 with COVID-19, enrolled during active disease. This chain connects TRBV7-2 to TRBJ1-2, with D possibly TRBD1 on 5 matching bases. DNA of the CDR3: TGTGCCAGCAGCTCTACCCCTGTCCAGGGAAACTATGGCTACACCTTC. The encoded protein is CASSSTPVQGNYGYTF.